The clone carrying this TCR beta chain occurred many times. Its specificity is unknown. TCRdb fed the RT-PCR reads into MiXCR, producing one record per CDR3 protein. The repertoire consists of almost 250,000 distinct CDR3 sequences, with approximately 12% occurring once and the leading ten covering 7.8%. This entry is derived from a study of response to subunit inactivated influenza vaccine. Study-wide points: Researchers suggested that each seasonal influenza vaccination recruits few new T cells.

CDR3 length: 13 amino acids. V was shortened by 2 bases and J by 5 bases, with 10 bases between the two germline ends. Looked up from germline, CDR1 is SQVTM and CDR2 is ANQGSEA. This TCR derives from a man aged 50 to 60 who received an inactivated influenza vaccine. Sequenced here: non-naive T cells sorted from PBMCs, sampled approximately 15 days before vaccination. The rearrangement joins TRBV29-1 to TRBJ2-1; D not resolved. The CDR3 sequence: CSVERRNNNEQFF. The CDR3 nucleotides read TGCAGCGTTGAAAGGCGGAATAACAATGAGCAGTTCTTC.